This T cell receptor (beta chain) was profiled in a study of shared clonotypes between healthy human individuals. Study-wide findings and caveats: Non-shared clonotypes had lower generation probabilities than clonotypes shared by all four sorted-subset donors. Naive subsets generally had larger estimated richness than memory subsets.

The count of this clone is one. Its antigen remains unknown. Every subset's genomic DNA went evenly onto several immunoSEQ plates. Sequencing was performed with immunoSEQ multiplex PCR; in TCRdb, only in-frame clones are kept and a portion is missing. The sample has around 1,000,000 clones, 70% to 85% seen once. The sequencing sample was made of memory CD4+ T cells from PBMCs. Specified subset: CD45RA-negative fraction. This receptor was obtained from a young man in good health. Some clones in this sample may be carry-over from other donors' samples.

CDR3 sequence: CASSHAHGTGSGYTF. The CDR3 nucleotides read TGTGCCAGCAGTCACGCACACGGGACAGGTAGCGGCTACACCTTC. The chain uses TRBV7-9 and TRBJ1-2, with 8 bases lining up with TRBD1. This CDR3 has 15 residues. V was pared by 6 bases and J by 8 bases, with 14 bases of the junction left unmatched. Per the germline V gene, CDR1 is SEHNR and CDR2 is FQNEAQ (reference sequence).